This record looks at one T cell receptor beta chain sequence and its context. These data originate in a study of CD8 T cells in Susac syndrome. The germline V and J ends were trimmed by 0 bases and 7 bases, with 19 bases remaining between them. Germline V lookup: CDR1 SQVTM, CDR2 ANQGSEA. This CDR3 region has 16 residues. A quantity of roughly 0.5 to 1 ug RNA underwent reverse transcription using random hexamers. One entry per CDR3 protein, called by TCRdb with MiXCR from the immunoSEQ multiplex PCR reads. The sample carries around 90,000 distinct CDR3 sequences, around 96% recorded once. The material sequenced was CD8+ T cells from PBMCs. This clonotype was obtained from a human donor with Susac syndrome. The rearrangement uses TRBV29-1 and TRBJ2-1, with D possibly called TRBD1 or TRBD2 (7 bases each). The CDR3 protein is CSVEDGAGGDLNEQFF. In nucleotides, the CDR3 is TGCAGCGTTGAAGATGGGGCAGGGGGGGATTTGAATGAGCAGTTCTTC.